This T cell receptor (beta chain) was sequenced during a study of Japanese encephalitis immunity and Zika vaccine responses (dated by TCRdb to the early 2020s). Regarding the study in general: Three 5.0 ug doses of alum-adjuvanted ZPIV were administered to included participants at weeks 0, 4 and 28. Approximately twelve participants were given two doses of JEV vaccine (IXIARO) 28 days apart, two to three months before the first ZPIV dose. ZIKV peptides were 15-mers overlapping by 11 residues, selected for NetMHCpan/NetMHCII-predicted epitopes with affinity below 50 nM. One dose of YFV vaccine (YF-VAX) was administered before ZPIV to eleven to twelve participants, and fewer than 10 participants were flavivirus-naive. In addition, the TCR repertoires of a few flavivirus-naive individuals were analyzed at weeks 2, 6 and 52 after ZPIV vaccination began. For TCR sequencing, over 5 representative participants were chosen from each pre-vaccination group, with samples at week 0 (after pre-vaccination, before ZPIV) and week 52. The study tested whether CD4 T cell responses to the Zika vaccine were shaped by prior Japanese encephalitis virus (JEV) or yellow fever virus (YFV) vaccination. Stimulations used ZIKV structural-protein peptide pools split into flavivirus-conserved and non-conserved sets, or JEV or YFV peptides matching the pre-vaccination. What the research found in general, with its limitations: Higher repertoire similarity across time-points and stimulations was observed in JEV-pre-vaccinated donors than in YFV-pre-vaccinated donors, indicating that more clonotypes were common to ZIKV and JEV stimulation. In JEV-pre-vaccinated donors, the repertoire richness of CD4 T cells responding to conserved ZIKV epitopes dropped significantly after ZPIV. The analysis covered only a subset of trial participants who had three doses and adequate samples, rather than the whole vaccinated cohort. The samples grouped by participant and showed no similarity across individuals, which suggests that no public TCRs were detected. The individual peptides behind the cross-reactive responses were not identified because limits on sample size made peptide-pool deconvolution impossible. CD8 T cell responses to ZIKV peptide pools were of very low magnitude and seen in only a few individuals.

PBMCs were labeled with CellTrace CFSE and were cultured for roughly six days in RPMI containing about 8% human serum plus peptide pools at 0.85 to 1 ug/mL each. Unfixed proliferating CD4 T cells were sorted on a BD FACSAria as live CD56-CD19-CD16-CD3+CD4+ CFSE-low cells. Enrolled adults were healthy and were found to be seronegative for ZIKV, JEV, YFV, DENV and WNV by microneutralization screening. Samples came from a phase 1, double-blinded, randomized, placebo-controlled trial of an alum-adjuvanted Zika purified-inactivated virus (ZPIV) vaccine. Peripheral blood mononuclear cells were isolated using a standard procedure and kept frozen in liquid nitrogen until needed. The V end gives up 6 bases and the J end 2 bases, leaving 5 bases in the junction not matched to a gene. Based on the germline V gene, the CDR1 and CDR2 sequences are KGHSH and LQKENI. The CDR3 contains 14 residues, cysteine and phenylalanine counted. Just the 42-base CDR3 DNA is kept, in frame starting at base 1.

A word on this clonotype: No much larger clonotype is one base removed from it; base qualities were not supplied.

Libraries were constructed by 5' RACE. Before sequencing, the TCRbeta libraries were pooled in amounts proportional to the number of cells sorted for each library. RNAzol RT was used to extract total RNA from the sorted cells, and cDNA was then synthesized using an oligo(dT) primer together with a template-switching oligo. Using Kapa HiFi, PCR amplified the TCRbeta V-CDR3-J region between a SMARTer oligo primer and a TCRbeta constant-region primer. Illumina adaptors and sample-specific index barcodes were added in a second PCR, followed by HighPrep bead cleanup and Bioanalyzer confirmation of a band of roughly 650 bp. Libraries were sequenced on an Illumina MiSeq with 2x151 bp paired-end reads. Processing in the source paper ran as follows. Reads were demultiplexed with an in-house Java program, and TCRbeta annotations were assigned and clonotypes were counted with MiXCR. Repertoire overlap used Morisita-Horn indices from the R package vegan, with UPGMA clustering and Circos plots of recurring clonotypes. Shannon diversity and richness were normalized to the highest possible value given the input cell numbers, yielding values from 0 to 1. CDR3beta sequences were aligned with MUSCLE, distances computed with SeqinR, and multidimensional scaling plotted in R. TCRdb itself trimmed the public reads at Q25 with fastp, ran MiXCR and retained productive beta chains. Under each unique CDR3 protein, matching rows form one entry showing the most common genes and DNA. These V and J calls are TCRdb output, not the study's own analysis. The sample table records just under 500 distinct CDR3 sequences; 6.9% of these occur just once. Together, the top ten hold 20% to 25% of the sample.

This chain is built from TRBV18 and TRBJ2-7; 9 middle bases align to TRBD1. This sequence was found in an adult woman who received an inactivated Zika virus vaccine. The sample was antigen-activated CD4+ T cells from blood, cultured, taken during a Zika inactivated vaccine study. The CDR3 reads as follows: CASSRDRDPYEQYF. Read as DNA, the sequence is TGTGCCAGCTCCCGGGACAGGGATCCCTACGAGCAGTACTTC.